The sequence of this T cell receptor (beta chain) was determined in a study of CD8 T cells in Susac syndrome. TCR beta sequencing was performed on blood CD8+ and CD4+ T cells. The RNA, about 0.5 to 1 ug, was put through reverse transcription using random hexamers. Multiplex immunoSEQ PCR targeted 54 Vbeta and 13 Jbeta TCR beta segments. TCRdb analysed the immunoSEQ multiplex PCR reads with MiXCR anew, one entry per CDR3 protein. The data hold approximately 160,000 distinct CDR3 sequences, with roughly 92% observed a single time. Sequencing was carried out using CD4+ T cells from PBMCs. The TCR originated in a human donor with multiple sclerosis.

The DNA for the CDR3 is TGCAGTGCTAGGGTTACGGGAATCGGAGAGACCCAGTACTTC. This sequence encodes CSARVTGIGETQYF. V gene TRBV20-1 combines with J gene TRBJ2-5; maybe TRBD2 (5 bases). The CDR3 runs 14 residues. Between the trimmed V and J ends, which lost 3 bases and 4 bases, there was a span of 15 bases. CDR1 DFQATT and CDR2 SNEGSKA come from the germline V gene (reference sequence).